This paragraph reports one T cell receptor beta chain. This entry is derived from a study of T cell changes during pregnancy in multiple sclerosis. The CDR3 sequence is 14 residues long. Germline assignment: CDR1 SGHNT and CDR2 YYREEE (reference sequence). Trimming took 4 bases from V and 1 from J, leaving 11 bases between them. The assay was immunoSEQ multiplex PCR, and TCRdb's table has in-frame clones only and misses some. The sample has some 83,000 clones, roughly nine tenths seen once. The sample in question was PBMCs, obtained in the first trimester of pregnancy. V gene TRBV5-4 combines with J gene TRBJ2-5; D may be TRBD1 (6 bases). This TCR was sampled from a female donor in good health, serving as a control in a pregnancy study. Some clones in this sample may be carry-over from other donors' samples. The CDR3 spells CASSRDKGQETQYF. CDR3 DNA: TGTGCCAGCAGCCGGGACAAGGGCCAAGAGACCCAGTACTTC. Complete variable domain (other parts from reference TRBV5-4 and TRBJ2-5): ETGVTQSPTHLIKTRGQQVTLRCSSQSGHNTVSWYQQALGQGPQFIFQYYREEENGRGNFPPRFSGLQFPNYSSELNVNALELDDSALYLCASSRDKGQETQYFGPGTRLLVL.